The subject of this entry is one T cell receptor (beta chain). This clonotype came up a few times. Which antigen it targets is not known. Base qualities are not recorded, but no much larger clone differs from it by a single base. The source of the sample is a study of liver allograft versus peripheral blood T cells (TCRdb year 2020). Regarding the research as a whole: The study compared the T cell receptor repertoires present in transplanted livers with the repertoires present in the peripheral blood of liver transplant recipients. The research as a whole found: The T cell receptor repertoires within liver allografts were reported to be different from the T cell receptor repertoires detected in peripheral blood.

The sequencer listed for this sample is Illumina MiSeq. Using fastp trimming at Q25 and MiXCR clonotype assembly, TCRdb reanalyzed the public sequencing data and kept in-frame beta chains. Merged by CDR3 protein, the rows form single entries marked with the most common genes and DNA. The sample table records about 14,000 distinct CDR3 sequences; 18% of these occur just once. Of the sample, 13% is held by the ten largest clones. The germline V gene yields MGHDK for CDR1 and SYGVNS for CDR2. From cysteine to phenylalanine, the CDR3 is 14 amino acids long. The read is trimmed to its CDR3 DNA, 42 bases read in frame from base 1. The junction carries 20 bases between V and J, which are trimmed by 6 bases and 12 bases respectively.

The sequence joins TRBV25-1 to TRBJ2-2, with the D segment possibly TRBD1 or TRBD2, each aligning over 5 bases. The clonotype was recovered from a human patient who had a liver transplant. Some T cells may derive from the graft donor when a transplant has been performed. The DNA sequence is TGTGCCAGCAGCCCACCAGGGACCCTTTCGAAGCTGTTTTTT. This sequence encodes CASSPPGTLSKLFF.